A selection of T cell receptor beta chains follows, all from one sample in a study of T cell repertoires in cytomegalovirus infection. TCRdb recomputed calls from the reads with MiXCR, one row per CDR3 protein. In the table there are fewer than 250,000 distinct CDR3 sequences, 22% of which are singletons. The specimen sequenced was CD8+ T cells from PBMCs. These TCRs come from a human donor in good health (CMV status not recorded). Some clones in this sample may be carry-over from other donors' samples. Each CDR3 is given with its conserved first and last residue. A D gene is named only where the DNA matches it firmly. Where a row states a size, it is once, few, many or the class of an expanded clone; other rows omit it.

abundance | j_gene | len | d_gene | v_gene | CDR3aa | CDR3nt
- | TRBJ2-1 | 17 | TRBD2 | TRBV2 | CASSDPSGGLFYNEQFF | TGTGCCAGCAGTGACCCTAGCGGGGGACTCTTCTACAATGAGCAGTTCTTC
- | TRBJ2-3 | 15 | - | TRBV12-3/TRBV12-4 | CASSLSRATADTQYF | TGTGCCAGCAGTTTAAGTAGGGCCACAGCAGATACGCAGTATTTT
few | TRBJ2-1 | 11 | - | TRBV6-1 | CATSEGNEQFF | TGTGCCACCTCCGAGGGGAATGAGCAGTTCTTC
- | TRBJ2-4 | 14 | TRBD2 | TRBV7-9 | CASSSVAGGDIQYF | TGTGCCAGCAGCTCCGTAGCGGGGGGGGACATTCAGTACTTC
few | TRBJ2-1 | 16 | TRBD1 | TRBV20-1 | CSVTPTGTGLYNEQFF | TGCAGTGTCACCCCGACGGGGACAGGTCTATACAATGAGCAGTTCTTC
few | TRBJ2-7 | 16 | TRBD2 | TRBV7-8 | CASSLAPAGGVYEQYF | TGTGCCAGCAGCTTAGCACCAGCGGGGGGAGTTTACGAGCAGTACTTC
many | TRBJ2-3 | 12 | TRBD2 | TRBV28 | CASKRGADTQYF | TGTGCCAGTAAGCGGGGCGCGGATACGCAGTATTTT
- | TRBJ2-7 | 13 | - | TRBV6-2/TRBV6-3 | CASRTLGLDEQYF | TGTGCCAGCAGGACATTAGGGCTGGACGAGCAGTACTTC
many | TRBJ2-7 | 14 | - | TRBV6-5 | CASSYSLGALEQYF | TGTGCCAGCAGTTACTCCCTCGGGGCGCTCGAGCAGTACTTC
few | TRBJ1-1 | 13 | - | TRBV7-3 | CASSESGVTEAFF | TGTGCCAGCAGTGAATCAGGGGTCACTGAAGCTTTCTTT
- | TRBJ2-4 | 12 | TRBD1 | TRBV7-9 | CASRGQENIQYF | TGTGCCAGCAGGGGACAGGAAAACATTCAGTACTTC
- | TRBJ2-2 | 13 | - | TRBV24-1 | CATSVGGTGELFF | TGTGCCACCAGTGTAGGGGGGACCGGGGAGCTGTTTTTT
- | TRBJ2-1 | 16 | TRBD1 | TRBV14 | CASRPGTAMSYNEQFF | TGTGCCAGCAGACCGGGGACAGCAATGTCCTACAATGAGCAGTTCTTC
- | TRBJ2-7 | 16 | - | TRBV28 | CASRFPIGTLTYEQYF | TGTGCCAGCCGCTTTCCTATCGGGACACTTACCTACGAGCAGTACTTC
few | TRBJ2-1 | 15 | TRBD1 | TRBV27 | CASSPRDRGFNEQFF | TGTGCCAGCAGTCCCCGGGACAGGGGGTTCAATGAGCAGTTCTTC
- | TRBJ1-1 | 13 | - | TRBV20-1 | CSARDLGGTEAFF | TGCAGTGCTAGAGATTTAGGGGGGACTGAAGCTTTCTTT